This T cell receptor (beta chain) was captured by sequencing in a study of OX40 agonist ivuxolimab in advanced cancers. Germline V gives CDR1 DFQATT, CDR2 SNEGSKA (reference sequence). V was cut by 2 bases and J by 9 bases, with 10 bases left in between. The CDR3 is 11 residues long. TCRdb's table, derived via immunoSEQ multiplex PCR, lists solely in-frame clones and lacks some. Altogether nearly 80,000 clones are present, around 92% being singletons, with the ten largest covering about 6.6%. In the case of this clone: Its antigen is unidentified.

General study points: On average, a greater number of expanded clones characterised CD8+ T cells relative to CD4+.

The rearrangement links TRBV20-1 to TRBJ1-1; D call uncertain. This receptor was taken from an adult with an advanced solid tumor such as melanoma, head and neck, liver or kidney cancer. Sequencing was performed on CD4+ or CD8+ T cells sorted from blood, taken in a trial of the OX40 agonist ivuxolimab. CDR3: CSARKIRQAFF. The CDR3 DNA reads TGCAGTGCTAGAAAAATCAGACAAGCTTTCTTT.